These 6 T cell receptor beta chains came from one sample sequenced in a study of cytomegalovirus exposure and HLA in healthy donors. The study ran its PCR with 60 Vbeta and 13 Jbeta primers. Clones were read by immunoSEQ multiplex PCR, and TCRdb kept only the in-frame ones, dropping some. The sample has approximately 100,000 clones, 50% to 65% seen once; the top ten hold 3.8%. Sequenced sample: PBMCs. These receptors were taken from a man aged 25-40 years in good health and CMV-seropositive.

The rearrangement joins TRBV5-1 to TRBJ1-6; 7 positions match TRBD1. The CDR3 has 18 residues. With 4 bases clipped from V and 0 bases from J, the junction kept 10 bases outside the gene matches. Germline CDR1 reads SGHRS; CDR2 reads YFSETQ. In DNA, the CDR3 is TGCGCCAGCAGCCGACAGGGCCGAGGGAGCTCCTATAATTCACCCCTCCACTTT. It translates to CASSRQGRGSSYNSPLHF.

This chain joins TRBV5-1 and TRBJ2-2; tentative D call: TRBD1 (7 bases). Germline lookup yields CDR1 SGHRS and CDR2 YFSETQ. V was shortened by 5 bases and J by 4 bases, with 12 bases between the two germline ends. The CDR3 totals 14 residues. For the CDR3, the DNA is TGCGCCAGCAGTAACAGGGGAGGCACCGGGGAGCTGTTTTTT. Translation gives CASSNRGGTGELFF. Drawing the rest from reference TRBV5-1 and TRBJ2-2, the complete variable domain is KAGVTQTPRYLIKTRGQQVTLSCSPISGHRSVSWYQQTPGQGLQFLFEYFSETQRNKGNFPGRFSGRQFSNSRSEMNVSTLELGDSALYLCASSNRGGTGELFFGEGSRLTVL.

The rearrangement links TRBV4-2 to TRBJ1-1; tentative D call: TRBD1 (5 bases). Trimming removed 4 bases from V and 4 bases from J, with 13 bases in between. The CDR3 spans 14 residues. The germline V gene encodes CDR1 LGHNA and CDR2 YNFKEQ. The CDR3 nucleotides are TGTGCCAGCAGCCCCTGGCAGGGATCCACTGAAGCTTTCTTT. Residues: CASSPWQGSTEAFF.

Only a few counts were recorded for this clone. This sequence joins TRBV6-1 and TRBJ1-4; D remains unclear. The CDR3 covers 14 residues. Trimming cost V 7 bases and J 2 bases, with 11 bases left between them. The germline V gene encodes CDR1 MNHNS and CDR2 SASEGT. CDR3 amino acids: CASTPAATNEKLFF. The CDR3 nucleotides read TGTGCCAGCACCCCGGCGGCGACTAATGAAAAACTGTTTTTT.

The V gene is TRBV30, the J gene TRBJ2-2, with a tentative D call TRBD2 (6 bases). This CDR3 region has 13 residues. V dropped 2 bases and J dropped 6 bases, with 10 bases sitting between them. Germline-derived CDR1 and CDR2 are GTSNPN and SVGIG (reference sequence). The CDR3 here is CAWSLASAGELFF. DNA of the CDR3: TGTGCCTGGAGTCTCGCTAGCGCCGGGGAGCTGTTTTTT. The full variable domain, with the rest looked up from reference TRBV30 and TRBJ2-2, is SQTIHQWPATLVQPVGSPLSLECTVEGTSNPNLYWYRQAAGRGLQLLFYSVGIGQISSEVPQNLSASRPQDRQFILSSKKLLLSDSGFYLCAWSLASAGELFFGEGSRLTVL.

CDR3 protein: CASGLAKTSGGAYNEQFF. CDR3 bases: TGTGCTAGTGGTTTGGCCAAGACTAGCGGGGGGGCCTACAATGAGCAGTTCTTC. V gene TRBV12-5 combines with J gene TRBJ2-1; 14 bases are shared with TRBD2. The junction had 4 bases not matched to a gene; V was cut back by 1 base and J by 2 bases. CDR1 is LGHNT, CDR2 FRNRAP, per germline. CDR3 length equals 18 residues. Complete variable domain (other parts from reference TRBV12-5 and TRBJ2-1): DARVTQTPRHKVTEMGQEVTMRCQPILGHNTVFWYRQTMMQGLELLAYFRNRAPLDDSGMPKDRFSAEMPDATLATLKIQPSEPRDSAVYFCASGLAKTSGGAYNEQFFGPGTRLTVL.